This TCR beta chain was captured in a study of shared clonotypes between healthy human individuals. Background on the study: Plates per donor: three CD4 naive, three CD4 memory, two CD8 naive, one CD8 memory.

All donors qualified as healthy HIV-negative adults and had experienced no recent acute infections or vaccinations. Only Caucasian adults living in Nashville, Tennessee served as donors. The germline V gene has CDR1 SGHKS and CDR2 YYEKEE (reference sequence). The ends were cut back, 0 bases at V and 0 bases at J, with 8 bases in the middle. CDR3 length: 15 residues. This table comes from immunoSEQ multiplex PCR, and its TCRdb copy is limited to in-frame clones, with some not included. The sample yields roughly 700,000 clones, 74% seen once. The receptor's source is a woman aged 25 to 45 in good health. Material for sequencing was memory CD4+ T cells sorted from blood. The subset here: CD45RA-negative fraction. The V call is TRBV5-5, the J call TRBJ2-3; unclear D gene. The CDR3 protein is CASSLEVVSTDTQYF. In nucleotides, the CDR3 is TGTGCCAGCAGCTTGGAAGTAGTTAGCACAGATACGCAGTATTTT. Looking up the rest from reference TRBV5-5 and TRBJ2-3 gives the full variable domain: DAGVTQSPTHLIKTRGQQVTLRCSPISGHKSVSWYQQVLGQGPQFIFQYYEKEERGRGNFPDRFSARQFPNYSSELNVNALLLGDSALYLCASSLEVVSTDTQYFGPGTRLTVL.